This T cell receptor beta chain derives from a study of CD8 T cells in ankylosing spondylitis. This clonotype was observed a handful of times. Germline values: CDR1 MNHEY, CDR2 SVGEGT. This CDR3 is built from 16 residues. V shed 6 bases and J 9 bases; nucleotides not matched to a gene: 13. TCRdb recomputed calls from the 5' RACE reads with MiXCR, one row per CDR3 protein. This table has just over 300,000 distinct CDR3 sequences, roughly 20% appearing once. The sequenced sample consisted of blood, either unsorted or a sorted T cell fraction (not recorded which). V and J are TRBV6-2 or TRBV6-3 and TRBJ2-1; 11 bases fit TRBD2. The source of this sequence is a female donor with ankylosing spondylitis or in good health (not recorded which). As DNA, the CDR3 is TGTGCCAGCAGCCCACACCTCCGACTAGCGGGAAGTGAGCAGTTCTTC. This gives the protein CASSPHLRLAGSEQFF.